The rows below give T cell receptor beta chains drawn from one sample of a study of regulatory T cells in long-lasting Graves disease. TCRdb analysed the multiplex PCR reads with MiXCR anew, one entry per CDR3 protein. Here the sample spans 250,000 to 300,000 distinct CDR3 sequences, 20% to 25% being singletons. The input for sequencing was peripheral blood mononuclear cells (PBMCs), taken when the disease was refractory, from a patient treated with antithyroid drugs. The receptor source for this set is a female donor with Graves disease. Each CDR3 is given with its conserved first and last residue. A D gene is named only where the DNA matches it firmly.

TRBD2	TRBV10-3	TRBJ2-3	CATAKAGEPDTQYF
-	TRBV28	TRBJ2-7	CASSLREKAYEQYF
-	TRBV30	TRBJ1-5	CAWSVTGTLKNQPQHF
-	TRBV7-2	TRBJ2-7	CASSLPQAREQYF
-	TRBV12-5	TRBJ1-6	CASVWGLASYNSPLHF
TRBD1	TRBV27	TRBJ1-1	CASSKQGARAFF
-	TRBV9	TRBJ1-1	CASSLTGLGTEAFF
-	TRBV30	TRBJ2-2	CAWRTRGAHTGELFF
-	TRBV18	TRBJ1-6	CASSHEGSYNSPLHF
-	TRBV28	TRBJ2-2	CASRRGTAAVTGELFF
-	TRBV5-8	TRBJ2-7	CASSFRGRGQYF
TRBD1	TRBV7-9	TRBJ1-5	CASSLGQGGQPQHF
TRBD1	TRBV13	TRBJ1-2	CASSPVGQLYGYTF
TRBD1	TRBV20-1	TRBJ2-7	CSTRRTGVYEQYF
-	TRBV7-9	TRBJ1-2	CASSLATGPFYGYTF
-	TRBV4-3	TRBJ1-2	CASSRDAGGLDYGYTF
-	TRBV3-1	TRBJ1-5	CASSQDWSNAQPQHF
-	TRBV10-3	TRBJ2-7	CAISERYEQYF
-	TRBV28	TRBJ1-5	CASSPAWQPQHF
-	TRBV30	TRBJ1-1	CAWSWRYEAFF
-	TRBV6-1	TRBJ2-7	CASSDPWEELYEQYF
-	TRBV20-1	TRBJ1-6	CSAREAGASPLHF
-	TRBV29-1	TRBJ2-1	CSFGDNRNEQFF
-	TRBV12-3/TRBV12-4	TRBJ1-1	CASTHLGNRSEAFF
TRBD1	TRBV20-1	TRBJ1-4	CSAGTANEKLFF
TRBD2	TRBV6-1	TRBJ2-1	CASGLAGGREQFF
TRBD2	TRBV15	TRBJ2-7	CATSRSPSGSIGDEQYF
-	TRBV2	TRBJ1-2	CASISGLYGYTF
TRBD2	TRBV6-2/TRBV6-3	TRBJ2-3	CASHGSGRGDTQYF
-	TRBV11-2	TRBJ2-2	CASSQDSPTNTGELFF
TRBD2	TRBV7-2	TRBJ2-7	CASSSPTSGRIHEQYF
-	TRBV20-1	TRBJ2-7	CSAYTPDRSYEQYF
TRBD2	TRBV20-1	TRBJ2-2	CSASGTSNTGELFF